The 8 T cell receptor beta chains in this list originate from one sample, sequenced in a study of identical twins. TCRdb passed the 5' RACE reads through MiXCR, listing each CDR3 protein once. The sample includes under 250,000 distinct CDR3 sequences, 7.5% of them seen just once. This sample was shared with a second study, whose subject was yellow fever vaccine responses in identical twins.

The sample consisted of CD8+ T cells sorted from blood. The source is a woman aged 18-35 years in good health.

This clonotype was counted many times. V gene TRBV3-1 combines with J gene TRBJ2-1; 7 bases fit TRBD1. The germline V gene encodes CDR1 LGHDT and CDR2 YNNKEL (reference sequence). The CDR3 is 16 residues long. The V gene end was trimmed by 0 bases and the J gene end by 6 bases; junction bases not matched to a gene: 8. This CDR3 reads CASSQDFDREGNEQFF. CDR3 bases: TGTGCCAGCAGCCAAGACTTCGACAGGGAAGGCAATGAGCAGTTCTTC.

The sample holds many counts of this clonotype. This rearrangement joins TRBV4-1 to TRBJ2-7; 14 nucleotides match TRBD2. Germline V gene lookup returns CDR1 MGHRA and CDR2 YSYEKL. The CDR3 loop spans 15 amino acids. The junction had 6 bases not matched to a gene; V was cut back by 4 bases and J by 7 bases. In DNA, the CDR3 is TGCGCCAGCAGCCTACGACTAGCGGGAGGGAGGGAGCAGTACTTC. Its protein is CASSLRLAGGREQYF.

The chain joins TRBV2 to TRBJ2-1; possibly TRBD2 for D (5 bases). Germline lookup yields CDR1 SNHLY and CDR2 FYNNEI. The V end was cut by 10 bases, the J end by 10 bases, with 11 bases between. The CDR3 covers 10 residues. The CDR3 nucleotides are TGTGCCACCCGGGGTCAGGAGCAGTTCTTC. The encoded protein is CATRGQEQFF.

The V and J genes are TRBV7-9 and TRBJ2-5, with 8 bases identical to TRBD1. Looked up from germline, CDR1 is SEHNR and CDR2 is FQNEAQ (reference sequence). V lost 5 bases, J lost 4 bases, and 6 bases stayed unmatched. The CDR3 runs 14 residues. Here the CDR3 DNA reads TGTGCCAGCAGCCTGGACAGGGAGAGAGAGACCCAGTACTTC. Translation: CASSLDRERETQYF.

This clonotype was counted only a few times. V is TRBV7-8 and J is TRBJ2-7; TRBD1 might be the D (6 bases). V was cut by 0 bases and J by 1 base, with 13 bases left in between. In germline, CDR1 is SGHVS, CDR2 FQNEAQ. This CDR3 has 16 residues. This CDR3 reads CASSLARGVGSYEQYV. The DNA for the CDR3 is TGTGCCAGCAGCTTAGCCAGGGGAGTTGGATCCTACGAGCAGTACGTC.

Ten or more counts support this clonotype. The gene calls are TRBV4-1 and TRBJ2-5, with 7 bases identical to TRBD1. J lost 6 bases, V lost 2 bases, and 15 bases had no gene match. Looked up from germline, CDR1 is MGHRA and CDR2 is YSYEKL. CDR3 length equals 17 residues. The CDR3 coding sequence is TGCGCCAGCAGCCAACTAGGGGGCGGAGATCCGGGAAAGACCCAGTACTTC. This encodes CASSQLGGGDPGKTQYF.

This clonotype was seen more than once but under ten times. The V and J genes are TRBV24-1 and TRBJ2-3; 9 bases fit TRBD2. Trimming at V came to 9 bases and at J to 2 bases, leaving 2 bases not matched to a gene. The CDR3 is 13 residues long. Germline CDR1 reads KGHDR; CDR2 reads SFDVKD. The CDR3 loop reads CATSSGDTDTQYF. The CDR3 bases are TGTGCCACCTCTAGCGGGGACACAGATACGCAGTATTTT.

The CDR3 spells CASSPSHTSGGNNEQFF. In DNA, the CDR3 is TGTGCCAGCAGCCCAAGCCATACTAGCGGGGGAAACAATGAGCAGTTCTTC. The chain joins TRBV7-9 to TRBJ2-1, with 11 bases identical to TRBD2. Trimming at V came to 5 bases and at J to 5 bases, leaving 11 bases not matched to a gene. This CDR3 has 17 amino acids. The germline V gene has CDR1 SEHNR and CDR2 FQNEAQ (reference sequence).